These 4 T cell receptor beta chains were all obtained from the same sample, sequenced in a study of blood T cells in healthy people across ages. The use of a sample-barcoded 5' primer and a J-beta primer mix characterized a second PCR of 7 to 11 cycles. MiXCR was run by TCRdb on the 5' RACE reads, yielding one entry per CDR3 protein. The sample lists roughly 560,000 distinct CDR3 sequences, about 25% occurring once. These data were also reused for a study on T cells of mothers and their children.

The sequencing input was blood. These receptors were collected from a boy aged 5 to 17 in good health.

The chain is built from TRBV3-1 and TRBJ2-2; TRBD2 agrees at 9 bases. V was clipped by 3 bases and J by 5 bases; unmatched bases: 4. The CDR3 loop spans 15 amino acids. Germline lookup yields CDR1 LGHDT and CDR2 YNNKEL (reference sequence). The CDR3 spells CASSQQTSGTGELFF. CDR3 nucleotide sequence: TGTGCCAGCAGCCAGCAGACTAGCGGAACCGGGGAGCTGTTTTTT.

The chain has TRBV5-4 and TRBJ1-5, with a possible D match to TRBD1 (5 bases). Trimming removed 0 bases from V and 10 bases from J, with 11 bases in between. CDR1 and CDR2 (germline): SGHNT, YYREEE (reference sequence). The CDR3 sequence is 13 residues long. Here the CDR3 reads CASSLAPGEPQHF. DNA of the CDR3: TGTGCCAGCAGCTTGGCGCCGGGGGAACCCCAGCATTTT.

This clonotype was seen more than once but under ten times. The chain combines TRBV4-1 with TRBJ1-2; no firm D call. V lost 4 bases to trimming and J lost 6 bases, with 15 bases between them. The CDR3 covers 14 residues. Germline loops: CDR1 MGHRA, CDR2 YSYEKL. CDR3 DNA: TGCGCCAGCAGCCTCAGACGGGTACGGGATGGCTACACCTTC. Amino acids: CASSLRRVRDGYTF.

This clonotype has just a few counts. The chain combines TRBV6-6 with TRBJ2-2; 8 bases map to TRBD1. The germline CDR1 and CDR2 sequences are MNHNY and SVGAGI (reference sequence). CDR3 length equals 15 residues. V shed 5 bases and J 6 bases; nucleotides not matched to a gene: 8. The CDR3 here is CASSKTDRGPGELFF. In DNA form, the CDR3 reads TGTGCCAGCAGTAAGACCGACAGGGGACCCGGGGAGCTGTTTTTT.